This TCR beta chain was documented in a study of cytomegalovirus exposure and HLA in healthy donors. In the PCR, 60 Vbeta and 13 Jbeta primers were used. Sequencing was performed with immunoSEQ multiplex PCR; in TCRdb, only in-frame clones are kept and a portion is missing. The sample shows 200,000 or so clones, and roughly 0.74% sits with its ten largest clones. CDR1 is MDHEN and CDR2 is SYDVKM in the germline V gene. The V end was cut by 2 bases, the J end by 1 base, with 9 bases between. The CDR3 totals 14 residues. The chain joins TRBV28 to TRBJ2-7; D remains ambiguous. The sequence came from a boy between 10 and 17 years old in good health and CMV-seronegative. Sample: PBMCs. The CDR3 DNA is TGTGCCAGCAGTTTAGTCGGTCTTTCCTACGAGCAGTACTTC. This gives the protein CASSLVGLSYEQYF.